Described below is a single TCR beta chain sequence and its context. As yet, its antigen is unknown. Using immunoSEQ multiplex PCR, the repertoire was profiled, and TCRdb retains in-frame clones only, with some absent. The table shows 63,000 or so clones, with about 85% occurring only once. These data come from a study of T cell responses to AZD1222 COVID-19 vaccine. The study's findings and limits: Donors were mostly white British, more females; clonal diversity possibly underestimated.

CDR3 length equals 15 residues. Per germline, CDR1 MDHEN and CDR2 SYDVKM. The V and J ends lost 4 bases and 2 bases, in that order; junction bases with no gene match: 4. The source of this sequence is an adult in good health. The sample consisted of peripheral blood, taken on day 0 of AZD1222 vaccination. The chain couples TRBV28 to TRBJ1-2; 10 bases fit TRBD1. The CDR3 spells CASSSWTGGNYGYTF. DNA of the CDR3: TGTGCCAGCAGTTCTTGGACAGGGGGAAACTATGGCTACACCTTC.